This T cell receptor beta chain is from a study of blood T cells in healthy people across ages (dated by TCRdb to 2014 to 2015). With regard to the full study: In model experiments, template switching captured roughly one uniquely barcoded TCR beta cDNA molecule for every two T cells. Age-related changes in TCR beta repertoire diversity were measured in the study by deep sequencing normalized with unique cDNA molecular identifiers. Donors of different ages were randomly distributed across sequencing lanes to avoid experimental bias. Four age groups were formed from the donors: young (average roughly 16 years), middle-aged (approximately 39), aged (under 70) and long-lived (82). For two donors (one aged 18 to 29 and one aged 80 or older), the study analyzed two additional independent replicas of 1 million unique cDNA reads from the same blood draw.

Paper-wide results and their limitations: Donor CMV infection status was unknown, potentially confounding age-related changes in expanded clonotypes. Compared with the aged group, more naive CD4+ T cells, fewer expanded clones and increased TCR diversity were shown by the long-lived group, suggesting age selection. Estimates of total diversity based on one million sequenced T cells were considered lower bounds and underestimates. As age increased, observed TCR beta diversity per million T cells dropped in a roughly linear way, and a significant reduction was already evident by age 40. Observed TCR beta diversity correlated strongly with the percentage of naive T cells measured by flow cytometry. Bulk unsorted PBMC profiling prevented conclusive comparison of naive and antigen-experienced compartments.

The approximately 39 donors, aged about 6 to 100 years, were systemically healthy Caucasian individuals from Russia. Each donor gave 9 to 10 milliliters of peripheral blood, collected into EDTA-treated Vacutainer tubes. Ficoll-Paque density-gradient centrifugation was used to isolate PBMCs, with at least 7 million per sample. Trizol reagent was used to extract total RNA from PBMCs, with at least 6 micrograms per sample. For every donor, flow cytometry on a PBMC aliquot measured the percentage of naive CD45RAhigh/CD27high T cells. To prepare the library, 5' RACE was applied. The sequencer listed for this sample is Illumina HiSeq 2500. A second PCR of about 6 to 11 cycles was performed with a sample-barcoded 5' primer and a J-beta primer mix. Each TCR beta cDNA molecule received a unique molecular identifier from a template-switch 5' adaptor carrying 12 random nucleotides. Each sample yielded at least 2.5 million CDR3-containing paired-end reads. First-strand cDNA synthesis was performed from all RNA using the Mint cDNA synthesis kit, with priming by a TRBC-specific oligonucleotide. Following uracil-DNA glycosylase treatment, all cDNA underwent a first 18-cycle PCR with the universal primers M1SS and BC2_uni_R. Under the source paper's analysis protocol: For normalization, 1 million high-quality reads were randomly selected from each sample, with every read carrying a distinct molecular identifier. Instead of being binned into consensus sequences, reads that shared molecular identifiers were thrown out. CDR3 identification, clonotype clustering and error correction used MiTCR with a Q25 quality threshold and the strictest error-elimination algorithm. A nonparametric unseen species model with Euler transformation was used to estimate a lower bound on total TCR beta diversity. The public reads were reanalyzed by TCRdb: fastp trimming at Q25, MiXCR alignment, in-frame beta chains only. Each entry is one CDR3 protein sequence, shown with its most common DNA and genes. The V and J calls come from TCRdb's annotation, not from the publication. The sample table holds about 640,000 distinct CDR3 sequences, of which under 70% were seen once. The leading ten clones occupy approximately 40% of the sample.

A distance of 11 bases separates the germline ends of V and J, which lose 6 bases and 8 bases respectively. According to the germline V gene (reference sequence), CDR1 reads DFQATT and CDR2 reads SNEGSKA. From the cysteine up to the phenylalanine, the CDR3 has a length of 11 residues. Only CDR3 DNA remains: 33 bases, in frame from the first base. In the case of this clonotype: The target of this receptor is not known. There are no base qualities to consult, and no much larger clone falls within one base.

Recombination joined TRBV20-1 with TRBJ2-1; TRBD1 is a possible D gene, resting on 5 matching bases. The sample consisted of blood. This clonotype was sampled from a man aged 55 to 70 in good health. The CDR3 is CSATLGDEQFF. The DNA is as follows: TGCAGTGCCACCCTAGGGGATGAGCAGTTCTTC.